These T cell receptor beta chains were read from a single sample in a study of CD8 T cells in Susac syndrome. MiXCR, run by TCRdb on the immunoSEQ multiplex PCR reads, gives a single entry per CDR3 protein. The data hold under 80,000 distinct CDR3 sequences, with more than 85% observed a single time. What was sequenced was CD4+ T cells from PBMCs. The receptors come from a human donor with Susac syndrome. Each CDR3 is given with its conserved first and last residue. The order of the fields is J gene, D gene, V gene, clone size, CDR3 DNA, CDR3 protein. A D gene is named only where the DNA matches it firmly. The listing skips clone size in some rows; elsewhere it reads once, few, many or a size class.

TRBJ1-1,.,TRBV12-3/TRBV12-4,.,TGTGCCAGCAGTCCCAGGGGCAATGAAGCTTTCTTT,CASSPRGNEAFF
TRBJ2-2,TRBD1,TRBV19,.,TGTGCCAGTAGTGTCCAGGGGGCCGGGGAGCTGTTTTTT,CASSVQGAGELFF
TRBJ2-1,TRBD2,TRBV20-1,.,TGCAGTGCTAGCGCATCAGGGCAAGCGGGAGGGTTCAATGAGCAGTTCTTC,CSASASGQAGGFNEQFF
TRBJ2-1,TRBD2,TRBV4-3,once,TGCGCCAGCAGCCAAGGCAACCGAGCGGGAGTAAGGAACAATGAGCAGTTCTTC,CASSQGNRAGVRNNEQFF
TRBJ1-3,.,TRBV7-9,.,TGTGCCAGCAGCTTAGTCGGGGTAACTGGAAACACCATATATTTT,CASSLVGVTGNTIYF
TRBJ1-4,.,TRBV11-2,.,TGTGCCAGCAGCTCTCGAAGTGAGGGCGAAAAACTGTTTTTT,CASSSRSEGEKLFF
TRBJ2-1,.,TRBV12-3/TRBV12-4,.,TGTGCCAGCAGCCGGGGGACAGTGACTTACTCCTACAATGAGCAGTTCTTC,CASSRGTVTYSYNEQFF
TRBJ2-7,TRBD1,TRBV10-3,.,TGTGCCATCAGGGGACAGGGACCTTCCTACGAGCAGTACTTC,CAIRGQGPSYEQYF
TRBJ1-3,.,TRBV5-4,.,TGTGCCAGCAGCGCGGGTGGGTACAGTGGAAACACCATATATTTT,CASSAGGYSGNTIYF
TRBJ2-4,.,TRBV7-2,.,TGTGCCAGCAGCTTAGGGGGGCAAGGAACCCTAGCCAAAAACATTCAGTACTTC,CASSLGGQGTLAKNIQYF
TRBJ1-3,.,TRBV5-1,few,TGCGCCAGCAGCGAGGGAGCGCGGGGAAACACCATATATTTT,CASSEGARGNTIYF
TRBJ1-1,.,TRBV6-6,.,TGTGCCAGCAGTAGAGAGAGGGAGTTGCCTGAAGCTTTCTTT,CASSRERELPEAFF
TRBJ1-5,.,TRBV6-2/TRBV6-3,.,TGTGCCAGCGGAAACAGCGCCAAACATTTT,CASGNSAKHF
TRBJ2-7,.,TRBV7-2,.,TGTGCCAGCAGCTTAGGAGCTGGCTCCTACGAGCAGTACTTC,CASSLGAGSYEQYF
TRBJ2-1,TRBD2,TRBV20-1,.,TGCAGTGCTAGACATCCTAGCGGGAGAGGGTCCTACAATGAGCAGTTCTTC,CSARHPSGRGSYNEQFF
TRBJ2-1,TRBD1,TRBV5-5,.,TGTGCCAGCAGCCTGCGGACAGGGTACAATGAGCAGTTCTTC,CASSLRTGYNEQFF
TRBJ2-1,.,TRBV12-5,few,TGTGCTAGTGGGCCATTTGGCAATGAGCAGTTCTTC,CASGPFGNEQFF
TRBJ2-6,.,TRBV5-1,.,TGCGCCAGCCGACAGGAGGCAGGGGCCAACGTCCTGACTTTC,CASRQEAGANVLTF
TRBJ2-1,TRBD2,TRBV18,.,TGTGCCAGCTCACGCCACCCACCAAAGACCGGGGGGGCTTACAATGAGCAGTTCTTC,CASSRHPPKTGGAYNEQFF
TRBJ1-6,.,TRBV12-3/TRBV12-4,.,TGTGCCAGCAGTTCCTCGGGCCTCCGGAGCTCCTATAATTCACCCCTCCACTTT,CASSSSGLRSSYNSPLHF
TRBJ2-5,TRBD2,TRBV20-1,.,TGCAGTGCTACCCCGAATCCTAGCGGGGGAAAGACCCAGTACTTC,CSATPNPSGGKTQYF
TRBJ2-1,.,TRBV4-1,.,TGCGCCAGCAGCCAAGATATGCAGGGGACCTACAATGAGCAGTTCTTC,CASSQDMQGTYNEQFF
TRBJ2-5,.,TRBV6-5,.,TGTGCCAGCAGTTACGGGGGAGGAGAGACCCAGTACTTC,CASSYGGGETQYF
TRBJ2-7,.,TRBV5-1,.,TGCGCCAGCAGCTTTGTAGGAGTTGCCGAGCAGTACTTC,CASSFVGVAEQYF
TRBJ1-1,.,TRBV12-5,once,TGTGCTAGTGGCCCCAGGGAGAACACTGAAGCTTTCTTT,CASGPRENTEAFF
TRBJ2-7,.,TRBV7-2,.,TGTGCCAGCAGCTTAGTTGACGAGCAGTACTTC,CASSLVDEQYF
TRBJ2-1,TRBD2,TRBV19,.,TGTGCCAGTAGTTCCAAGACTAGCGGGAAGGGGTATGAGCAGTTCTTC,CASSSKTSGKGYEQFF
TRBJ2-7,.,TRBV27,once,TGTGCCAGCAGTTCAAAACACTACGAGCAGTACTTC,CASSSKHYEQYF